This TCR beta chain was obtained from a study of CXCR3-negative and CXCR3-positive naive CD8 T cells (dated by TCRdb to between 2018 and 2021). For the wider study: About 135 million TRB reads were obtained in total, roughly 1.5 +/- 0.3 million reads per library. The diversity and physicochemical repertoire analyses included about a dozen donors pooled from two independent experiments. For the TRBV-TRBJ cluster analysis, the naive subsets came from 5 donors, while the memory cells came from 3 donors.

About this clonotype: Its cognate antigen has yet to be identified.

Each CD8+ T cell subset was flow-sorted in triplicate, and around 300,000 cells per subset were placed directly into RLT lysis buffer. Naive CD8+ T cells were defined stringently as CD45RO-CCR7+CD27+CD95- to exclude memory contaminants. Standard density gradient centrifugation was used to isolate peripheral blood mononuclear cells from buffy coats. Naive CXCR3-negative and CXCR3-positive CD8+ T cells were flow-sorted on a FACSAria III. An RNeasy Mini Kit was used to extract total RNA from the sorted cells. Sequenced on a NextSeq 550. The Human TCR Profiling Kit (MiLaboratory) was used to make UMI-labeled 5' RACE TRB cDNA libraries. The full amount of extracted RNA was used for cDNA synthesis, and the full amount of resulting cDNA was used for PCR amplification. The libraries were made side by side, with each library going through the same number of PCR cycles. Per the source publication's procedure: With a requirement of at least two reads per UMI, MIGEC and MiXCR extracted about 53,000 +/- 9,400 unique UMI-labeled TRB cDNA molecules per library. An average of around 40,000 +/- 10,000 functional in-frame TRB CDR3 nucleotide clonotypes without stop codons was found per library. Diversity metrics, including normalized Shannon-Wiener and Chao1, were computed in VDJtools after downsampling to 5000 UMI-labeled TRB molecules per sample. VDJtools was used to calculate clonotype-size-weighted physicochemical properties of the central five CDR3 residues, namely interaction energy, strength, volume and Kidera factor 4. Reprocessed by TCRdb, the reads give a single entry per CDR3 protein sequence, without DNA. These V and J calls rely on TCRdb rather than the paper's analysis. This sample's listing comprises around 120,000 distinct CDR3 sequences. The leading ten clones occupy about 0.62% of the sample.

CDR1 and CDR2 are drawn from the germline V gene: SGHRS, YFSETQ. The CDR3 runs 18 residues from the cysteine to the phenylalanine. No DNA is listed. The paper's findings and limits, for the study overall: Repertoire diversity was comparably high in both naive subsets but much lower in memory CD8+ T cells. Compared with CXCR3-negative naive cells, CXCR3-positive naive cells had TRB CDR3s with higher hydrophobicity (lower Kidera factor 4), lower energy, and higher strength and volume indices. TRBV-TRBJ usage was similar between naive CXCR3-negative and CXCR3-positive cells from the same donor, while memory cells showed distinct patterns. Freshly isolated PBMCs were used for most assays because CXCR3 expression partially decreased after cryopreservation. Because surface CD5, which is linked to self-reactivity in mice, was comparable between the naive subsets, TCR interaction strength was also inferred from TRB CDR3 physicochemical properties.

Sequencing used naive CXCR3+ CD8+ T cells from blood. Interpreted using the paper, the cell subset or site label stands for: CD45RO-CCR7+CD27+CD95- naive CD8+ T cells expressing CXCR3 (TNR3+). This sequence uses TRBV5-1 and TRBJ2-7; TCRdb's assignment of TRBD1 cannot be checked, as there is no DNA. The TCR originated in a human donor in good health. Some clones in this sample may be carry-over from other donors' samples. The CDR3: CASSTQGYGGGESYEQYF.